Listed here is a single T cell receptor beta chain. These data originate in a study of blood T cell repertoires in COVID-19. Trimming removed 0 bases from V and 5 bases from J, with 12 bases in between. CDR3 length equals 14 residues. Germline V gene sequence: CDR1 SGHDT, CDR2 YYEEEE. TCRdb's table, derived via immunoSEQ multiplex PCR, lists solely in-frame clones and lacks some. The sample lists some 250,000 clones, about 89% seen once, with 0.95% to 1.5% in the top ten. The TCR was taken from a human donor in a cohort exposed to, infected with or recovered from COVID-19 (not recorded which). The donor label of this sample is uncertain. The source material was PBMCs or T cells enriched from blood (not recorded which). The chain carries TRBV5-6 and TRBJ2-7; D call uncertain. CDR3 nucleotides: TGTGCCAGCAGCTTGGACCTGAGCACCCACGAGCAGTACTTC. This sequence encodes CASSLDLSTHEQYF.